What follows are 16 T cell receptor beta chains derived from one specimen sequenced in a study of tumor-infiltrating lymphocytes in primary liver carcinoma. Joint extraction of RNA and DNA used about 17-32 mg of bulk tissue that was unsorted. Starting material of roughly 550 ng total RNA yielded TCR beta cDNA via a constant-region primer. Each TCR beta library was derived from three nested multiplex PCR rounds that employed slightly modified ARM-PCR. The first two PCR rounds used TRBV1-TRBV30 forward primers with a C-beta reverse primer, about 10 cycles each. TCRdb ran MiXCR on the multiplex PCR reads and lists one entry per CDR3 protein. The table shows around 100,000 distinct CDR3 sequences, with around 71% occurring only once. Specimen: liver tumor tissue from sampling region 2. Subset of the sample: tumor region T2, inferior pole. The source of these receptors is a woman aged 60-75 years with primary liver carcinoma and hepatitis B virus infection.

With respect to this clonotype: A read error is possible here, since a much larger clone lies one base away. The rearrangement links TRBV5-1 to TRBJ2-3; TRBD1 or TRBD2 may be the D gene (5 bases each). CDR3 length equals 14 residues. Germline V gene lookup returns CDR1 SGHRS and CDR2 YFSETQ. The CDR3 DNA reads TGCGCCAGCAGCCGGGACCATGCCACAGTTACGCAGTATTTT. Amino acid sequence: CASSRDHATVTQYF.

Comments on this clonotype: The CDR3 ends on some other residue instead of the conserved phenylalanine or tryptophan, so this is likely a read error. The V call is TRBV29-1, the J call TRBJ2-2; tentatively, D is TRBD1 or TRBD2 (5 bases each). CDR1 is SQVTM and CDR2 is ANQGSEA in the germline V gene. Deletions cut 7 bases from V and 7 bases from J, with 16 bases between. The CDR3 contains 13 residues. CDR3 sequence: CSATGHSGGELFI. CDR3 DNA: TGCAGCGCCACGGGGCATTCGGGCGGGGAGCTGTTTATT.

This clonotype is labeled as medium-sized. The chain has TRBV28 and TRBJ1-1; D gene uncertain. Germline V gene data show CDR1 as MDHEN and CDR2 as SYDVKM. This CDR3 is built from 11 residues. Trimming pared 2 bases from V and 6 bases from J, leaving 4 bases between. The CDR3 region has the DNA TGTGCCAGCAGTTTAAGCGCTGAAGCTTTCTTT. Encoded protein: CASSLSAEAFF.

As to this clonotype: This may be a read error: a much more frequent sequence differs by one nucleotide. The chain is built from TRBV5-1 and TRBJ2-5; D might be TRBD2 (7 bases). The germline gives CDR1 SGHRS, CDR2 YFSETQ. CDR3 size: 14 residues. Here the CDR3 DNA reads TGCACCAGCAGCTTGGAAGGGGGGGCAGAGACCCAGTACTTC. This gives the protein CTSSLEGGAETQYF.

CDR3 residues: CASGTGTSTGKNIQYF. The CDR3 DNA is TGTGCCAGCGGAACCGGGACTAGCACGGGCAAAAACATTCAGTACTTC. The genes are TRBV6-1 and TRBJ2-4, with 9 nucleotides matching TRBD2. The CDR3 extends over 16 amino acids. CDR1 is MNHNS and CDR2 is SASEGT in the germline V gene. V was pared by 8 bases and J by 3 bases, with 11 bases of the junction left unmatched.

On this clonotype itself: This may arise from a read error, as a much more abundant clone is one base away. The CDR3 nucleotides read TGTGACAGCAGCTCGGGACTGCAAGAGACCCAGTACTTC. This codes for CDSSSGLQETQYF. The rearrangement uses TRBV7-8 and TRBJ2-5; tentatively, D is TRBD2 (6 bases). Germline V CDR1 and CDR2: SGHVS, FQNEAQ. The CDR3 sequence is 13 residues long.

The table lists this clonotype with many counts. The CDR3 DNA follows: TGTGCCAGCAGCCCTTACAGGGGCCGCTCTGGGGCCAACGTCCTGACTTTC. It encodes CASSPYRGRSGANVLTF. The rearrangement uses TRBV11-2 and TRBJ2-6, with 7 bases lining up with TRBD1. The CDR3 consists of 17 residues. J lost 0 bases, V lost 5 bases, and 7 bases had no gene match. Germline CDR1 reads SGHAT; CDR2 reads FQNNGV.

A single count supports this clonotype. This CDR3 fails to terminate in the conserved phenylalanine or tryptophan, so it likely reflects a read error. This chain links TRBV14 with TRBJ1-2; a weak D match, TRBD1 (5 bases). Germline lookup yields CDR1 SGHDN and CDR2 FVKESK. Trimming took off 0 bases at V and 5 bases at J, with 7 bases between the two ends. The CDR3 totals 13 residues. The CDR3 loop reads CASSQDRAYGYTL. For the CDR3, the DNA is TGTGCCAGCAGCCAAGACAGGGCATATGGCTACACCCTC.

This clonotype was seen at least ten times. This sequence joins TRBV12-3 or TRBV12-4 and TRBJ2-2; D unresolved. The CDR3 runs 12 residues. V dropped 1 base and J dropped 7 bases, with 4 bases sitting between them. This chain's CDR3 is CASSLVNGELFF. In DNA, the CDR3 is TGTGCCAGCAGTTTAGTTAACGGGGAGCTGTTTTTT.

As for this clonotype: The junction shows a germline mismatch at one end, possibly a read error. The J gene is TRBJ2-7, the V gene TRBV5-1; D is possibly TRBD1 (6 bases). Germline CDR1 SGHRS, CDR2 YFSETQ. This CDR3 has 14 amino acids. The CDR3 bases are TGTGCCAGCAGCGTGGACAGCCAAGCCTACGAGCAGTACTTC. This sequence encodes CASSVDSQAYEQYF.

The CDR3 protein is CSVAVVGAVETQYF. The CDR3, as DNA: TGCAGCGTTGCGGTAGTGGGGGCCGTAGAGACCCAGTACTTC. V gene TRBV29-1 combines with J gene TRBJ2-5; TRBD1 might be the D (6 bases). The CDR3 runs to 14 residues. Germline V gene lookup returns CDR1 SQVTM and CDR2 ANQGSEA. V lost 4 bases, J lost 4 bases, and 16 bases lay in between.

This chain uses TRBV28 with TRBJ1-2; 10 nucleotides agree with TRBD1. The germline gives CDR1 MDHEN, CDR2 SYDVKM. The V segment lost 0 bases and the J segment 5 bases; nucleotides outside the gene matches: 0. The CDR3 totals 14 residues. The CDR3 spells CASSLWDRGYGYTF. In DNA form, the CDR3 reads TGTGCCAGCAGTTTATGGGACAGGGGGTATGGCTACACCTTC.

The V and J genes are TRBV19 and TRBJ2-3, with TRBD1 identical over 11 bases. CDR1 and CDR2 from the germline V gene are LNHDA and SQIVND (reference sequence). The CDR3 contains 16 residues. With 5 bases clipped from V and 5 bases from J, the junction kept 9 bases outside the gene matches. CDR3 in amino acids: CASSLQDRGLVDTQYF. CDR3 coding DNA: TGTGCCAGTAGTCTACAGGACAGGGGGCTCGTAGATACGCAGTATTTT.

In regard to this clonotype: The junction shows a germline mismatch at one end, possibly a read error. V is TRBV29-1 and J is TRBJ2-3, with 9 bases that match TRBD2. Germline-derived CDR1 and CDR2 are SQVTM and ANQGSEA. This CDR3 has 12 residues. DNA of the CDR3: TGCAGCGCGGCGATAGCGGGAGATACGCGGTATTTT. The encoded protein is CSAAIAGDTRYF.

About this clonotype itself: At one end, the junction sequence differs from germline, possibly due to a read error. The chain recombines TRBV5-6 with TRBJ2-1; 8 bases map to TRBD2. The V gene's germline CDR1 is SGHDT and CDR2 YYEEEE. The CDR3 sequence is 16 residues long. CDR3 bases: TGTGCCAGAAGCGACCGAAGCGGGAGCTCCTGCAATGAGCAGTTCTTC. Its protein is CARSDRSGSSCNEQFF.

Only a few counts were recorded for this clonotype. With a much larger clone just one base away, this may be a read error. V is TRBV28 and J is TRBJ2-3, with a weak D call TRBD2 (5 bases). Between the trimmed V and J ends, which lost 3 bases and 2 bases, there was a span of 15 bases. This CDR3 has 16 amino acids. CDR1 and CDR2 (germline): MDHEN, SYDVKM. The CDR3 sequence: CASSLSGGTLTDTQYF. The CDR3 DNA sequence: TGTGCCAGCAGTTTGTCTGGAGGCACTCTCACAGATACGCAGTATTTT.